These 14 T cell receptor beta chains were sequenced from one sample in a study of post-analysis software for immune sequencing data. Unique molecular identifiers had been added to the TCR beta cDNA libraries. Via MiXCR, TCRdb re-called the PCR reads, giving one row per CDR3 protein. The table shows hundreds of thousands of distinct CDR3 sequences, with under 55% occurring only once. These receptors lack a known antigen. Regarding the study as a whole: Controls showed lower frequencies than patients for roughly 5 TRBV segments, and TRBV5-6, TRBV5-1 and TRBV20-1 were among these.

Material for sequencing was blood. All receptors derive from a girl aged 5-17 years with multiple sclerosis.

The rearrangement links TRBV6-1 to TRBJ2-5, with 8 positions matching TRBD1. J lost 5 bases, V lost 2 bases, and 10 bases had no gene match. The CDR3 length is 16 residues. The germline V gene has CDR1 MNHNS and CDR2 SASEGT. CDR3 region: CASSELSSGGWETQYF. The CDR3 DNA is TGTGCCAGCAGTGAACTTAGTTCAGGGGGCTGGGAGACCCAGTACTTC.

The chain's CDR3 is CASSQGGASGPGTYNEQFF. CDR3 nucleotides: TGCGCCAGCAGCCAAGGAGGGGCTAGCGGTCCCGGGACCTACAATGAGCAGTTCTTC. The chain is built from TRBV4-1 and TRBJ2-1; 7 nucleotides align to TRBD2. After removal of 1 base from V and 2 bases from J, the junction contained 14 bases not matched to a gene. CDR1 and CDR2 from the germline V gene are MGHRA and YSYEKL. The CDR3 runs 19 residues.

V and J are TRBV7-2 and TRBJ2-7, with a tentative D call TRBD1 (6 bases). Germline values: CDR1 SGHTA, CDR2 FQGNSA. The CDR3 covers 15 residues. With 5 bases removed from V and 1 base from J, the gap between germline ends came to 15 bases. The CDR3 here is CASSLKRDISYEQYF. Written as DNA, the CDR3 is TGTGCCAGCAGCCTGAAACGGGACATTTCCTACGAGCAGTACTTC.

This clonotype was detected a few times. The chain is built from TRBV20-1 and TRBJ2-7; TRBD1 agrees at 7 bases. The CDR3 loop spans 13 amino acids. Unmatched junction bases numbered 7, after V lost 6 bases and J lost 2 bases. CDR1 is DFQATT, CDR2 SNEGSKA, per germline (reference sequence). Here the CDR3 DNA reads TGCAGTGCCCTCGACAGGGTCACCTACGAGCAGTACTTC. Translating gives CSALDRVTYEQYF.

The chain combines TRBV29-1 with TRBJ2-3; a weak D match, TRBD2 (6 bases). The CDR3 totals 14 residues. Germline CDR1 is SQVTM and CDR2 is ANQGSEA. Trimming cost V 3 bases and J 4 bases, with 14 bases left between them. CDR3 region: CSVDGTGEPDTQYF. The CDR3 DNA is TGCAGCGTTGACGGTACGGGAGAACCAGATACGCAGTATTTT.

This chain's CDR3 is CSARNSGTSSYEQYF. CDR3 DNA sequence: TGCAGTGCTAGAAATTCCGGGACGAGCTCCTACGAGCAGTACTTC. The chain combines TRBV20-1 with TRBJ2-7, with D perhaps TRBD1 or TRBD2 (5 bases each). Germline V gene sequence: CDR1 DFQATT, CDR2 SNEGSKA (reference sequence). The CDR3 contains 15 residues. Trimming removed 2 bases from V and 0 bases from J, with 14 bases in between.

This clonotype was detected a few times. DNA of the CDR3: TGTGCCAGCAGTTTATTTCAGGGCCTAACCTACGAGCAGTACTTC. Amino acids: CASSLFQGLTYEQYF. The chain couples TRBV27 to TRBJ2-7; the D gene is possibly TRBD1 (5 bases). CDR1 and CDR2 from the germline V gene are MNHEY and SMNVEV (reference sequence). V gave up 1 base and J gave up 2 bases, with 12 bases separating them. This CDR3 has 15 residues.

CDR3 in DNA: TGCAGCGTACAGGGGATTAGGGACTATGGCTACACCTTC. This codes for CSVQGIRDYGYTF. The chain uses TRBV29-1 and TRBJ1-2, with 7 bases aligning to TRBD1. Germline V gene lookup returns CDR1 SQVTM and CDR2 ANQGSEA. The length of the CDR3 is 13 residues. Trimming removed 6 bases from V and 3 bases from J; junction bases left unmatched: 7.

The chain combines TRBV10-3 with TRBJ2-5; the D gene is possibly TRBD1 (6 bases). The CDR3 is 14 amino acids. V lost 2 bases, J lost 6 bases, and 13 bases lay in between. CDR1 is ENHRY, CDR2 SYGVKD, per germline. The CDR3 here is CAISERDTYQTQYF. The CDR3 nucleotides read TGTGCCATCAGTGAGAGGGACACGTACCAGACCCAGTACTTC.

The chain carries TRBV6-2 or TRBV6-3 and TRBJ2-1; 7 bases are shared with TRBD2. The CDR3 extends over 15 amino acids. Germline V lookup: CDR1 MNHEY, CDR2 SVGEGT. With 5 bases clipped from V and 8 bases from J, the junction kept 12 bases outside the gene matches. CDR3 residues: CASSPFGEGQDEQFF. Written as DNA, the CDR3 is TGTGCCAGCAGTCCGTTTGGGGAGGGCCAGGATGAGCAGTTCTTC.

The chain combines TRBV12-3 or TRBV12-4 with TRBJ2-7; D is ambiguous. The V gene lost 6 bases and the J gene lost 1 base, with 13 bases spanning the gap. The CDR3 is 14 residues long. The CDR3 loop reads CASSQQLQSYEQYF. The CDR3, as DNA: TGTGCCAGCAGCCAACAACTACAGTCCTACGAGCAGTACTTC.

As regards this clonotype: The missing conserved phenylalanine or tryptophan at the end of this CDR3 makes a read error likely. CDR3 residues: CASSPVRVHTGELFC. CDR3 bases: TGTGCCAGCAGCCCCGTCCGAGTCCACACCGGGGAGCTGTTTTGT. The rearrangement joins TRBV11-1 to TRBJ2-2, with no clear D. This CDR3 region has 15 residues. Germline lookup yields CDR1 SGHAT and CDR2 FQDESV (reference sequence). Trimming left V 5 bases short and J 3 bases short, with 13 bases between.

This chain uses TRBV28 with TRBJ2-3, with 7 bases aligning to TRBD2. Trimming cost V 3 bases and J 2 bases; bases outside gene matches: 11. CDR1 MDHEN and CDR2 SYDVKM come from the germline V gene. This CDR3 is 17 amino acids long. The CDR3 bases are TGTGCCAGCAGTTTTCTGTTGGGCGGGAGCCCCACAGATACGCAGTATTTT. Amino acid sequence: CASSFLLGGSPTDTQYF.

V usage is TRBV15 and J usage is TRBJ2-7, with D uncertain. This CDR3 has 14 amino acids. V was cut by 0 bases and J by 2 bases, with 8 bases left in between. CDR1 LNHNV and CDR2 YYDKDF come from the germline V gene (reference sequence). In nucleotides, the CDR3 is TGTGCCACCAGCAGAGATAAGCATACCTACGAGCAGTACTTC. Translating it yields CATSRDKHTYEQYF.